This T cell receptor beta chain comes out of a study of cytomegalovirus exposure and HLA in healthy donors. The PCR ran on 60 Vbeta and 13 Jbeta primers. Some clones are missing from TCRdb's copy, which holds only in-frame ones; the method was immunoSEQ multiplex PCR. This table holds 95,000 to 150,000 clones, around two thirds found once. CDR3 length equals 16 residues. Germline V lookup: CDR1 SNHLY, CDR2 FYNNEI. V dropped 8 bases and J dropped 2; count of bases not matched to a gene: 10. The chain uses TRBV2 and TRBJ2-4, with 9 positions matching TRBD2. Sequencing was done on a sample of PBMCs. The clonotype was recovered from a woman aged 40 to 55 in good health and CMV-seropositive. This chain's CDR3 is CASGGGGDITKNIQYF. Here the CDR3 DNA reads TGTGCCAGCGGTGGCGGGGGGGATATAACCAAAAACATTCAGTACTTC.